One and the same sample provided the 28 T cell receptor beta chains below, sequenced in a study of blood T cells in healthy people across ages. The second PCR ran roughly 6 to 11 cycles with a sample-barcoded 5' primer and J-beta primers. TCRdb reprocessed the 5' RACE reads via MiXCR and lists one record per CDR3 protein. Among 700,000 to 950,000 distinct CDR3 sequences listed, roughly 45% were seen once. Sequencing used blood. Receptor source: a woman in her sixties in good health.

CDR3 in amino acids: CASGTGTSDGLGKNIQYF. CDR3 coding DNA: TGTGCCAGCGGGACCGGGACTAGCGATGGGTTGGGCAAAAACATTCAGTACTTC. The rearrangement uses TRBV6-2 or TRBV6-3 and TRBJ2-4; 10 nucleotides line up with TRBD2. The V gene's germline CDR1 is MNHEY and CDR2 SVGEGT. The V and J ends lost 8 bases and 3 bases, in that order; junction bases with no gene match: 16. This CDR3 comprises 18 residues.

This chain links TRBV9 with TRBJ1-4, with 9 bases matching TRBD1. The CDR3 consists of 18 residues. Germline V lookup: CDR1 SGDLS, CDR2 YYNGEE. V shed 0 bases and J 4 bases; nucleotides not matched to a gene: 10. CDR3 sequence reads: CASSVAGTGRINNEKLFF. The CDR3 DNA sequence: TGTGCCAGCAGCGTAGCAGGGACAGGGAGAATTAATAATGAAAAACTGTTTTTT.

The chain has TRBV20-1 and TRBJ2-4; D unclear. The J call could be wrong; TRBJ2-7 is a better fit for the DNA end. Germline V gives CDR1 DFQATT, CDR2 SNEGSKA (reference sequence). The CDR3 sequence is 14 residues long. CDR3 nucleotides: TGCAGTGCTAGAGACCTCAGGAACTACGGCGAGCAGTACTTC. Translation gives CSARDLRNYGEQYF.

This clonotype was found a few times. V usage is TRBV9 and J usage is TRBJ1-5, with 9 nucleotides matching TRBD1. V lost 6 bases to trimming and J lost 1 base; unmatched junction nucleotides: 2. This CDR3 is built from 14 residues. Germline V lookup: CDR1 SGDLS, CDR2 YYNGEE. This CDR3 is CASTGQGSNQPQHF. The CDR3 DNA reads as TGTGCCAGCACGGGACAGGGCAGCAATCAGCCCCAGCATTTT. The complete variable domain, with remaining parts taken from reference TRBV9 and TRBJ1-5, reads DSGVTQTPKHLITATGQRVTLRCSPRSGDLSVYWYQQSLDQGLQFLIQYYNGEERAKGNILERFSAQQFPDLHSELNLSSLELGDSALYFCASTGQGSNQPQHFGDGTRLSIL.

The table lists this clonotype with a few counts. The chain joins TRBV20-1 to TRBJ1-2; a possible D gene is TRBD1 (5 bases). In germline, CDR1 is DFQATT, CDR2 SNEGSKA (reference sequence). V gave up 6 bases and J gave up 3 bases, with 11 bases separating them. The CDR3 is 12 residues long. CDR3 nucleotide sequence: TGCAGTGCCACAGACAGATACTATGGCTACACCTTC. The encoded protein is CSATDRYYGYTF.

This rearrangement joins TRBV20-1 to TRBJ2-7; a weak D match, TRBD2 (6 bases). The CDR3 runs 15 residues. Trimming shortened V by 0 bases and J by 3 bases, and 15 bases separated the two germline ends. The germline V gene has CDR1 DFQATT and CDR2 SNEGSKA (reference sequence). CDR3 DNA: TGCAGTGCTAGAGATCGGAGGGGACCTAACTACGAGCAGTACTTC. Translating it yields CSARDRRGPNYEQYF.

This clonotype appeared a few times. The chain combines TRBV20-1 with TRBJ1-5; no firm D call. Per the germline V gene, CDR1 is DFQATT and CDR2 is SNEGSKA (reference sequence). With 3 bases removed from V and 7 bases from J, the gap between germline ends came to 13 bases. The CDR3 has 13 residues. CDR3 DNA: TGCAGTGCTAGGCCCAATACTAGGCAGCCCCAGCATTTT. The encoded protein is CSARPNTRQPQHF.

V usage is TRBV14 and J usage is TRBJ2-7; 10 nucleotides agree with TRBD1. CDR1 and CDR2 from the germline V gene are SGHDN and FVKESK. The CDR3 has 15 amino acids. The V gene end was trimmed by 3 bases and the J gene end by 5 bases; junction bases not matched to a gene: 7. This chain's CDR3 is CASSHFPGQGNEQYF. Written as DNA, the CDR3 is TGTGCCAGCAGCCACTTTCCGGGACAGGGGAACGAGCAGTACTTC.

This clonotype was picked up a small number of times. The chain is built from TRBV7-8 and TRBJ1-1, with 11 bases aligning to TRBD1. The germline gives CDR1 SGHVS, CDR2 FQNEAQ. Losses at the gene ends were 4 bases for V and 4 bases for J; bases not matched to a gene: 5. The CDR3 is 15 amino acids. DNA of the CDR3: TGTGCCAGCAGCTCGGACAGGGGGCTCGCCACTGAAGCTTTCTTT. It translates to CASSSDRGLATEAFF.

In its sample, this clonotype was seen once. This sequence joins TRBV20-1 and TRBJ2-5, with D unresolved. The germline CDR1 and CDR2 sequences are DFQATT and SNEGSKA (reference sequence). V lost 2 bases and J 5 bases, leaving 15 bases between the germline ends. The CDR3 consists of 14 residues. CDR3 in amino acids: CSARSRGPTETQYF. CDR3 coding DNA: TGCAGTGCTAGATCCCGCGGCCCCACGGAGACCCAGTACTTC.

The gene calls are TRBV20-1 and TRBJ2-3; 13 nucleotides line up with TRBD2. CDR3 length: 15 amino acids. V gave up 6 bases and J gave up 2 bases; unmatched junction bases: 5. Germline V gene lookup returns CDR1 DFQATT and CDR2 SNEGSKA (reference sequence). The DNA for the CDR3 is TGCAGTGCAGGACTAGCGGGGGCCACCACAGATACGCAGTATTTT. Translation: CSAGLAGATTDTQYF.

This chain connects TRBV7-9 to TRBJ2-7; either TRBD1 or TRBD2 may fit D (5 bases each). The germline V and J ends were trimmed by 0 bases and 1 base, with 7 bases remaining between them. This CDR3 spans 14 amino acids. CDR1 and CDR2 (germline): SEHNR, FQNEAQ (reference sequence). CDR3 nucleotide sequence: TGTGCCAGCAGCTTAGCTGAGGGGTCCTACGAGCAGTACTTC. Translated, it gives CASSLAEGSYEQYF.

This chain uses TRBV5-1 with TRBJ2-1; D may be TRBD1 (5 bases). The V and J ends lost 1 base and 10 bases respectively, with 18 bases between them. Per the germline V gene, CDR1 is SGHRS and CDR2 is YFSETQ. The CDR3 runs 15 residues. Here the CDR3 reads CASSLIQGGTYEQFF. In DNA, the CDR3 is TGCGCCAGCAGCTTGATCCAGGGTGGAACCTACGAGCAGTTCTTC.

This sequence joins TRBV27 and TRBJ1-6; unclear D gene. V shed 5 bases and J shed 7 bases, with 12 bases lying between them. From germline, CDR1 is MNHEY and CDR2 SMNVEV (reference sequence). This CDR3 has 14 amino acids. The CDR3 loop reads CASSIAGFNSPLHF. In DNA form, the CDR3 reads TGTGCCAGCAGTATTGCGGGGTTCAATTCACCCCTCCACTTT.

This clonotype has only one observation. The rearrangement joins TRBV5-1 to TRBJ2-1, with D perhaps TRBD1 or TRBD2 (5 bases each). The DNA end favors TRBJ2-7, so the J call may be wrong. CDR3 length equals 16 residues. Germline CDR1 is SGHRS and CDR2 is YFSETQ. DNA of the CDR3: TGCGCCAGCAGCTTGGTGGGGGAGAGCTCCTACAATGAGCAGTACTTC. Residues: CASSLVGESSYNEQYF.

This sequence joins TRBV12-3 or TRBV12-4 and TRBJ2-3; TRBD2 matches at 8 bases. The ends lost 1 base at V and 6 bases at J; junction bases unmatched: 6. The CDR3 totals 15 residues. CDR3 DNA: TGTGCCAGCAGTTTAGGTGGACAGCGGGGGGATACGCAGTATTTT. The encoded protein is CASSLGGQRGDTQYF.

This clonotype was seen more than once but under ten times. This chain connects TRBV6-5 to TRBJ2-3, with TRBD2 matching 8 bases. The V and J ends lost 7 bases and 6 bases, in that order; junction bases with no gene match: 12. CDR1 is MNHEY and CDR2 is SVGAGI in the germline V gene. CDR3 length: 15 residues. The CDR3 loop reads CASNILAATPDTQYF. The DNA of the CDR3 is TGTGCCAGCAACATACTAGCGGCCACGCCCGATACGCAGTATTTT.

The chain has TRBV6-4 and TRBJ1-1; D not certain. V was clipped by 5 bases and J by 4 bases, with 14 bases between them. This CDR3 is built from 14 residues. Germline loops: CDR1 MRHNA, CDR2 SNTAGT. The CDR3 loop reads CASSPGSVVTEAFF. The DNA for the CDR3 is TGTGCCAGCAGTCCCGGGTCCGTAGTCACTGAAGCTTTCTTT.

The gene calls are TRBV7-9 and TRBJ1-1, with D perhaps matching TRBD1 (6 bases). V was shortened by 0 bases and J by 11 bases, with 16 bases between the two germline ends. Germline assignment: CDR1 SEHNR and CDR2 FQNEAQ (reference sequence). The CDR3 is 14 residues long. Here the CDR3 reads CASSLASTGTRAFF. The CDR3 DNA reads TGTGCCAGCAGCTTAGCTTCCACAGGGACTAGGGCTTTCTTT.

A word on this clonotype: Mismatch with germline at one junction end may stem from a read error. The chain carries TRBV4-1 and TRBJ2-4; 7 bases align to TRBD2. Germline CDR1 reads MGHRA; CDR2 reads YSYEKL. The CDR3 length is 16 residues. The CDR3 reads CASSQAGESSKNIQCF. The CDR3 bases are TGCGCCAGCAGCCAGGCGGGGGAATCGTCCAAAAACATTCAGTGCTTC.

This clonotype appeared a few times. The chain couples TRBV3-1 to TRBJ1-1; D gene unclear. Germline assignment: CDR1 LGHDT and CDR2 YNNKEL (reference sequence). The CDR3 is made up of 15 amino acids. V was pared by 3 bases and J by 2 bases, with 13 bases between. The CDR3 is CASSQRGTGNTEAFF. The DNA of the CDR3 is TGTGCCAGCAGCCAGCGGGGAACGGGCAACACTGAAGCTTTCTTT.

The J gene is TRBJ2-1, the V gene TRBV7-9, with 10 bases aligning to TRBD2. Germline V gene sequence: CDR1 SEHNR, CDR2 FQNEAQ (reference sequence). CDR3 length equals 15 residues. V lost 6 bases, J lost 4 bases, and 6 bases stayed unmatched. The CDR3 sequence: CASSLSGGGYNEQFF. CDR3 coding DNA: TGTGCCAGCAGTTTGAGCGGGGGGGGTTACAATGAGCAGTTCTTC.

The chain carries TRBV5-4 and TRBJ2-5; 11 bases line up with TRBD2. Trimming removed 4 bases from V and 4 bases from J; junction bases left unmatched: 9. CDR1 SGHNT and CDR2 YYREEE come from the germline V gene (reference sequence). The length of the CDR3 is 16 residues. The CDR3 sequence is CASSPGDSGRAETQYF. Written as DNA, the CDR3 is TGTGCCAGCAGCCCGGGGGATAGCGGGAGGGCAGAGACCCAGTACTTC.

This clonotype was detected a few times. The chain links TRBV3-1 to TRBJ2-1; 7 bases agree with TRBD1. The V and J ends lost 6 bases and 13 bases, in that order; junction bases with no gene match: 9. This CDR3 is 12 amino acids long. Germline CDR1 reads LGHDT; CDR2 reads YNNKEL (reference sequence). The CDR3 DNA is TGTGCCAGCAGACAGATACGGGACAGACAGTTCTTC. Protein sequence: CASRQIRDRQFF.

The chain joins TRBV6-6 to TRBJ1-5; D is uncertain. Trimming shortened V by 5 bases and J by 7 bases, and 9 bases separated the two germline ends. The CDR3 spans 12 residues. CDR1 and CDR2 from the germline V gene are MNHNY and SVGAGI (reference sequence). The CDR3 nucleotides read TGTGCCAGCAGTGTGGACCGGCAGCCCCAGCATTTT. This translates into CASSVDRQPQHF.

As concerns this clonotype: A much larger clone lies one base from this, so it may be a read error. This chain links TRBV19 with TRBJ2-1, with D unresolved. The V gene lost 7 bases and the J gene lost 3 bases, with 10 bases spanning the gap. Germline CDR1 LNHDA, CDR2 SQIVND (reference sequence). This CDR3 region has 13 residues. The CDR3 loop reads CASILRSYNEQFF. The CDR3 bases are TGTGCCAGTATTCTTAGGAGCTACAATGAGCAGTTCTTC.

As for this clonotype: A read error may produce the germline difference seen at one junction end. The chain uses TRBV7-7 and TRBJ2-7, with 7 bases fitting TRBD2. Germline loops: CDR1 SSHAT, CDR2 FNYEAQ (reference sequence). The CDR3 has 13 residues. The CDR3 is CASSLGLDSEQYF. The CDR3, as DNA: TGTGCTAGCAGCTTAGGACTAGATAGCGAGCAGTACTTC.

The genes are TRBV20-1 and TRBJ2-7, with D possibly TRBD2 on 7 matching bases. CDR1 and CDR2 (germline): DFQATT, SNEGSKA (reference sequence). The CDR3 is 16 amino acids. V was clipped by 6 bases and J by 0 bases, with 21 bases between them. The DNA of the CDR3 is TGCAGTGCCAATCCAGTCGCGGGGGCCAGCTCCTACGAGCAGTACTTC. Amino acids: CSANPVAGASSYEQYF.